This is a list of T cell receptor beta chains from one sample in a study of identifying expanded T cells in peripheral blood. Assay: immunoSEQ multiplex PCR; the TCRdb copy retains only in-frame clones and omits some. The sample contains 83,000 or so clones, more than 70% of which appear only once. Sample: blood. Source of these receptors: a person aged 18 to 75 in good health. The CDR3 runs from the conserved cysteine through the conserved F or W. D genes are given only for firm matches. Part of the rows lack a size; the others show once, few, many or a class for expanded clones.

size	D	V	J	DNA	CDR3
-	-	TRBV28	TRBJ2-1	TGTGCCAGCAGTTTAGCGGGACGAACCTACAATGAGCAGTTCTTC	CASSLAGRTYNEQFF
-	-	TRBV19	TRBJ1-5	TGTGCCAGTAGTAAACCCGATCAGCCCCAGCATTTT	CASSKPDQPQHF
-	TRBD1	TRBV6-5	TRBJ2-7	TGTGCCAGCAGCGGACAGGACAGCTCCTACGAGCAGTACTTC	CASSGQDSSYEQYF
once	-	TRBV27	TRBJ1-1	TGTGCCACCAAGGGTGGCACTGAAGCTTTCTTT	CATKGGTEAFF
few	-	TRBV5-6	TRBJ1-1	TGTGCCAGCAGCTTGGTCGGGGTCGGTACTGAAGCTTTCTTT	CASSLVGVGTEAFF
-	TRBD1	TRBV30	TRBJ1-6	TGTGCCTGGAGTGTACGTGGGACAGCTTATAATTCACCCCTCCACTTT	CAWSVRGTAYNSPLHF
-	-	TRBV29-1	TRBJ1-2	TGCAGCGTTGAAGTTCCGGATTCCAGGGGAGGAGGCTACACCTTC	CSVEVPDSRGGGYTF
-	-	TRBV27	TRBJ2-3	TGTGCCAGCAGAATCTTAAACACAGATACGCAGTATTTT	CASRILNTDTQYF
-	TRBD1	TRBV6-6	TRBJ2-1	TGTGCCAGCAGTACAACCGGGACAGAGTCTTACAATGAGCAGTTCTTC	CASSTTGTESYNEQFF
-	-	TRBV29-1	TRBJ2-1	TGCAGCGCTGAAGGGGGGAGCTCCTACAATGAGCAGTTCTTC	CSAEGGSSYNEQFF
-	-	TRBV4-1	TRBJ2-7	TGCGCCAGCAGCCAAGAGGCGGATCCCTACGAGCAGTACTTC	CASSQEADPYEQYF
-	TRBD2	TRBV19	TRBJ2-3	TGTGCCAGTAGTCCGCGACTGGGGGGGGTAGATACGCAGTATTTT	CASSPRLGGVDTQYF
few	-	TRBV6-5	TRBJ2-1	TGTGCCAGTCGAAGGGACGGCTTATCTGGGGATGAGCAGTTCTTC	CASRRDGLSGDEQFF
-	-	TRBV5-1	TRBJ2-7	TGCGCCAGCAGCCCCACCGCACACTCCTACGAGCAGTACTTC	CASSPTAHSYEQYF
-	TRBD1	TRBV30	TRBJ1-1	TGTGCCTGGAGTAGAAACAGGGGATCCATTGACACTGAAGCTTTCTTT	CAWSRNRGSIDTEAFF
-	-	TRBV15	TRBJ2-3	TGTGCCACCGGTTACTCGGCCCAAGGAACAGATACGCAGTATTTT	CATGYSAQGTDTQYF
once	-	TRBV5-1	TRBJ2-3	TGCGCCAGCAGCCCGCTCACCGAGAGGCAAGATACGCAGTATTTT	CASSPLTERQDTQYF
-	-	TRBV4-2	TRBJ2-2	TGTGCCAGCAGCCAAGATCGGGCTAGCATCACCGGGGAGCTGTTTTTT	CASSQDRASITGELFF